This T cell receptor beta chain was sequenced for a study of identical twins. Trimming removed 0 bases from V and 9 bases from J, with 14 bases in between. Germline assignment: CDR1 MRHNA and CDR2 SNTAGT. The CDR3 is 14 amino acids. Study-wide findings and caveats: Invariant populations such as MAIT and iNKT cells could partly muddle zero-insertion analyses.

TCRdb called the 5' RACE reads again in MiXCR, with one record for every CDR3 protein. The table records 200,000 to 300,000 distinct CDR3 sequences, 8% to 11% of them present only once. This clonotype was counted ten times or more. Its cognate antigen is unknown. Sequencing was carried out using memory T cells sorted from blood. The TCR comes from a man in his forties or fifties in good health. The rearrangement uses TRBV6-4 and TRBJ1-1; no firm D call. CDR3 sequence (DNA): TGTGCCAGCAGTGACTCTGGAGGGAGAAGTCAAGCTTTCTTT. This codes for CASSDSGGRSQAFF.